These T cell receptor beta chains were read from a single sample in a study of vaccination effects on CD4 cells after COVID-19. The antigens these receptors bind are not known. Some clones are missing from TCRdb's copy, which holds only in-frame ones; the method was immunoSEQ multiplex PCR. The data show about 55,000 clones, 70% seen once. Sequenced here: CD4+ T cells from PBMCs cultured with SARS-CoV-2 spike peptides, sampled before COVID-19 vaccination. These receptors were obtained from a human donor who received a COVID-19 vaccine. Both conserved end residues are part of each CDR3. The D gene is left open where the match is weak. Clone size is shown for a subset of rows, as once, few, many or a class of expanded clone.

V	size	J	D	CDR3	DNA
TRBV6-1	.	TRBJ1-5	.	CASSEVIRGTPQHF	TGTGCCAGCAGTGAGGTCATCAGGGGTACGCCCCAGCATTTT
TRBV7-9	.	TRBJ1-1	.	CASSLRGGGTEAFF	TGTGCCAGCAGCCTGCGGGGGGGAGGGACTGAAGCTTTCTTT
TRBV28	.	TRBJ1-2	TRBD1	CASRGGQIMNYGYTF	TGTGCCAGCAGGGGGGGACAGATCATGAACTATGGCTACACCTTC
TRBV20-1	.	TRBJ2-7	.	CSALQHEQYF	TGCAGTGCCCTACAGCACGAGCAGTACTTC
TRBV3-1/TRBV3-2	medium-sized	TRBJ1-5	.	CASSQDAGFGQPQHF	TGTGCCAGCAGCCAAGATGCCGGGTTTGGTCAGCCCCAGCATTTT
TRBV18	.	TRBJ1-2	TRBD1	CASSQTGGNGYTF	TGTGCCAGCTCTCAGACAGGGGGCAATGGCTACACCTTC
TRBV18	.	TRBJ2-5	.	CASSPRAYQETQYF	TGTGCCAGCTCACCTCGGGCGTACCAAGAGACCCAGTACTTC
TRBV3-1/TRBV3-2	.	TRBJ1-3	.	CASSQVPRAFSGNTIYF	TGTGCCAGCAGCCAAGTCCCGCGGGCCTTCTCTGGAAACACCATATATTTT
TRBV6-5	.	TRBJ2-5	TRBD1	CASSSLGQGGGETQYF	TGTGCCAGCAGTTCCCTGGGACAGGGAGGGGGAGAGACCCAGTACTTC
TRBV9	.	TRBJ2-3	.	CASSVQASPSTDTQYF	TGTGCCAGCAGCGTCCAAGCTAGTCCTAGCACAGATACGCAGTATTTT
TRBV28	few	TRBJ1-2	.	CASSITGSYGYTF	TGTGCCAGCAGCATAACAGGGAGCTATGGCTACACCTTC
TRBV9	.	TRBJ1-2	.	CASSVAHLGGYTF	TGTGCCAGCAGCGTAGCCCACCTGGGGGGCTACACCTTC
TRBV30	.	TRBJ2-1	.	CAWSVSSYRNEQFF	TGTGCCTGGAGTGTATCGTCCTACAGAAATGAGCAGTTCTTC
TRBV6-6	.	TRBJ1-6	.	CASTKEDGLNSPLHF	TGTGCCAGCACCAAGGAGGACGGACTTAATTCACCCCTCCACTTT
TRBV3-1/TRBV3-2	.	TRBJ1-2	.	CASSPQGLNYGYTF	TGTGCCAGCAGCCCCCAGGGGTTAAACTATGGCTACACCTTC
TRBV5-1	.	TRBJ1-1	.	CASSLRPLNTEAFF	TGCGCCAGCAGCTTGCGTCCACTGAACACTGAAGCTTTCTTT
TRBV3-1/TRBV3-2	.	TRBJ1-2	TRBD1	CASSPYSGTGGDYGYTF	TGTGCCAGCAGCCCCTACTCCGGGACAGGGGGTGACTATGGCTACACCTTC
TRBV4-3	.	TRBJ2-4	.	CASSQEHSTAKNIQYF	TGCGCCAGCAGCCAAGAGCATTCGACAGCCAAAAACATTCAGTACTTC
TRBV30	.	TRBJ2-7	TRBD1	CAWSRDSGYYEQYF	TGTGCCTGGAGCCGGGACAGTGGATACTACGAGCAGTACTTC
TRBV10-3	few	TRBJ1-2	TRBD1	CAINPGQAFYGYTF	TGTGCCATCAACCCCGGACAGGCTTTCTATGGCTACACCTTC
TRBV29-1	.	TRBJ1-2	.	CSVGSESYGYTF	TGCAGCGTTGGTTCCGAATCCTATGGCTACACCTTC
TRBV5-1	.	TRBJ2-6	.	CASSPGLTSSGANVLTF	TGCGCCAGCAGCCCGGGACTGACTAGCTCTGGGGCCAACGTCCTGACTTTC
TRBV7-6	.	TRBJ1-5	TRBD1	CASSQTGGSNQPQHF	TGTGCCAGCAGCCAGACAGGGGGAAGCAATCAGCCCCAGCATTTT
TRBV28	.	TRBJ2-7	TRBD2	CASTAPGLLSYEQYF	TGTGCCAGCACCGCCCCGGGACTACTATCCTACGAGCAGTACTTC
TRBV19	.	TRBJ1-5	TRBD1	CASPRDRDSNQPQHF	TGTGCGTCTCCCCGGGACAGGGATAGCAATCAGCCCCAGCATTTT
TRBV29-1	.	TRBJ1-2	TRBD1	CSVGQENNYGYTF	TGCAGCGTAGGACAGGAGAATAACTATGGCTACACCTTC
TRBV27	.	TRBJ1-4	.	CASSLSGPGEKLFF	TGTGCCAGCAGTTTAAGTGGGCCTGGAGAAAAACTGTTTTTT
TRBV5-4	.	TRBJ1-1	.	CASSPLRVGGTEAFF	TGTGCCAGCAGCCCGCTTCGAGTGGGGGGCACTGAAGCTTTCTTT
TRBV28	.	TRBJ1-1	.	CASSLSGVALRAFF	TGTGCCAGCAGTTTATCCGGGGTCGCATTGAGAGCTTTCTTT
TRBV19	.	TRBJ1-1	.	CASSLYGGTNTEAFF	TGTGCCAGTAGTTTATACGGGGGCACGAACACTGAAGCTTTCTTT
TRBV3-1/TRBV3-2	few	TRBJ2-7	TRBD1	CASSLQGDSYEQYF	TGTGCCAGCAGCCTCCAGGGGGACTCCTACGAGCAGTACTTC
TRBV29-1	.	TRBJ1-2	TRBD1	CSVAHGQASGYTF	TGCAGCGTTGCCCACGGACAGGCCTCCGGCTACACCTTC
TRBV19	.	TRBJ1-4	TRBD1	CASTGGTGVGTNEKLFF	TGTGCCAGTACCGGCGGGACAGGGGTTGGAACTAATGAAAAACTGTTTTTT
TRBV2	once	TRBJ2-4	TRBD1	CASMPRDRVDIQYF	TGTGCCAGCATGCCCCGGGACAGGGTCGACATTCAGTACTTC